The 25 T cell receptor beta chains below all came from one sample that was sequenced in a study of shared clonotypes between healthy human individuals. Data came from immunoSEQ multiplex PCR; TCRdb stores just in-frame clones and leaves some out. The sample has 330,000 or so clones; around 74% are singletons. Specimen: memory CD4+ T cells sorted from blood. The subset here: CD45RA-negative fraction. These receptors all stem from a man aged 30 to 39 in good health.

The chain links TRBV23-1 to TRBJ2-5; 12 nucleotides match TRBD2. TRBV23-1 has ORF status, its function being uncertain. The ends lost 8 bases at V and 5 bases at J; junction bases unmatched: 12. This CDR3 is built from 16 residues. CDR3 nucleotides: TGCGCCAGCGTAGGCGACCTAGCGGGAGGGGAGGAGACCCAGTACTTC. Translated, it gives CASVGDLAGGEETQYF.

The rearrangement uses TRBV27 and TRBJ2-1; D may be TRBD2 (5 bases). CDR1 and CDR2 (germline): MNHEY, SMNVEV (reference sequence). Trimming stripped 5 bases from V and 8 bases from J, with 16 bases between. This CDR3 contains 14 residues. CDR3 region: CASSQLDIEDEQFF. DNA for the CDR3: TGTGCCAGCAGTCAACTAGATATAGAGGATGAGCAGTTCTTC.

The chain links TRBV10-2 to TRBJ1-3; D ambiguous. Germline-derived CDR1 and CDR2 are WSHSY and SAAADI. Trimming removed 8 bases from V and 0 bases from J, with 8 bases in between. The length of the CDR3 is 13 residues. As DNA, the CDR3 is TGCGCCAGCTCGACCGTCTCTGGAAACACCATATATTTT. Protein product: CASSTVSGNTIYF.

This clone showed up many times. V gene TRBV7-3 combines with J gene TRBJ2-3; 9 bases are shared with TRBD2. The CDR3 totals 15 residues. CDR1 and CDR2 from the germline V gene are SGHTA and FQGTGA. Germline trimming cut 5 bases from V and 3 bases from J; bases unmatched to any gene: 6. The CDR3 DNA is TGTGCCAGCAGCCAAGGGACTAGCAGAACAGATACGCAGTATTTT. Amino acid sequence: CASSQGTSRTDTQYF.

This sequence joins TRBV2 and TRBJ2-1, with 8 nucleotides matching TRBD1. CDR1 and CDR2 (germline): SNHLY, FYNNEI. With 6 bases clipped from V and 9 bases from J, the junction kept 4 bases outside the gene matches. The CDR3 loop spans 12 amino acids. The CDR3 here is CASRDRGPEQFF. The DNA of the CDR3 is TGTGCCAGCAGAGACAGGGGTCCTGAGCAGTTCTTC.

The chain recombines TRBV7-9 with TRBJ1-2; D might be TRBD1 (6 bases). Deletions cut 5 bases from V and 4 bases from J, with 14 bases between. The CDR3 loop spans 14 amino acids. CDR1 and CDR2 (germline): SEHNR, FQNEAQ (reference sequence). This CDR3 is CASSPATGGYGYTF. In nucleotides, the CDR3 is TGTGCCAGCAGCCCCGCGACAGGCGGCTATGGCTACACCTTC.

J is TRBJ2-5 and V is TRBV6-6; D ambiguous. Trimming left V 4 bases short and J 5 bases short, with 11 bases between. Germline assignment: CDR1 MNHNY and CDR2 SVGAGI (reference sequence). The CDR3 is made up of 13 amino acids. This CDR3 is CASSFGGGETQYF. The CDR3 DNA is TGTGCCAGCAGTTTCGGCGGCGGCGAGACCCAGTACTTC.

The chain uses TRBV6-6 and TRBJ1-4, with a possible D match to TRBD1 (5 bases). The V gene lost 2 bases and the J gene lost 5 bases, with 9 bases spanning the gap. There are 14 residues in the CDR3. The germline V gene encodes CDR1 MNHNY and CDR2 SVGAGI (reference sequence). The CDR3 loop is CASSYGGINEKLFF. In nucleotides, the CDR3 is TGTGCCAGCAGTTACGGGGGGATAAATGAAAAACTGTTTTTT.

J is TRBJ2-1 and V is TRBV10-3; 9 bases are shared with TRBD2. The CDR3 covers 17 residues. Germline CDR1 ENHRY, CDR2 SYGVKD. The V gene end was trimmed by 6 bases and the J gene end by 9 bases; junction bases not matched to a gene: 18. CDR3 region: CAIRGIGSGRHQTEQFF. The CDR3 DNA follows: TGTGCCATCAGGGGAATTGGTAGCGGGAGACATCAAACTGAGCAGTTCTTC.

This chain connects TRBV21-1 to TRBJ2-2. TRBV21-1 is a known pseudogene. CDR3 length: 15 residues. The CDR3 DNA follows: TGTGCCAGCAGCAAAGATGTTCGCCGCCCGGGGGAGCTGTTTTTT. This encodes CASSKDVRRPGELFF.

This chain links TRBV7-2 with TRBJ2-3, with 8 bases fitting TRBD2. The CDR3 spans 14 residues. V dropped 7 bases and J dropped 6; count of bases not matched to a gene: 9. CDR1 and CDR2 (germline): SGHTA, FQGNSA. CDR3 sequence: CASTVGRGRDTQYF. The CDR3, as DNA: TGTGCCAGCACGGTCGGGAGGGGGAGGGATACGCAGTATTTT. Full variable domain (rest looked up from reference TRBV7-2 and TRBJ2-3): GAGVSQSPSNKVTEKGKDVELRCDPISGHTALYWYRQSLGQGLEFLIYFQGNSAPDKSGLPSDRFSAERTGGSVSTLTIQRTQQEDSAVYLCASTVGRGRDTQYFGPGTRLTVL.

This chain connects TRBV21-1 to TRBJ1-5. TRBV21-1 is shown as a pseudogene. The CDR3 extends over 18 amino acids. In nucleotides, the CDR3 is TGTGCCAGCCCGAGGGCCTGGGCTGGGCCTTATAGCAATCAGCCCCAGCATTTT. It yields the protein CASPRAWAGPYSNQPQHF.

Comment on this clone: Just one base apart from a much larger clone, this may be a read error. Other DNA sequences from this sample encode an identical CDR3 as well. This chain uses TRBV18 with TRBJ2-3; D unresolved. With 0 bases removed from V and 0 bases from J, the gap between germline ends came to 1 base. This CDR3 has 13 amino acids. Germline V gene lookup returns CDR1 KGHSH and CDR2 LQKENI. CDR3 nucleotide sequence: TGTGCCAGCTCACCACCTAGCACAGATACGCAGTATTTT. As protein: CASSPPSTDTQYF.

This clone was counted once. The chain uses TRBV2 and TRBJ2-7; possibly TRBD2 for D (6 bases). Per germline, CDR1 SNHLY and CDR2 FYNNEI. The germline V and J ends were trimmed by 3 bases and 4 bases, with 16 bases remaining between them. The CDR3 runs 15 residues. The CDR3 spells CASSDPRRGAYEQYF. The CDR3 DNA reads TGTGCCAGCAGTGACCCCCGGAGGGGAGCATACGAGCAGTACTTC. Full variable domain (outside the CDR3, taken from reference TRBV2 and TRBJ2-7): EPEVTQTPSHQVTQMGQEVILRCVPISNHLYFYWYRQILGQKVEFLVSFYNNEISEKSEIFDDQFSVERPDGSNFTLKIRSTKLEDSAMYFCASSDPRRGAYEQYFGPGTRLTVT.

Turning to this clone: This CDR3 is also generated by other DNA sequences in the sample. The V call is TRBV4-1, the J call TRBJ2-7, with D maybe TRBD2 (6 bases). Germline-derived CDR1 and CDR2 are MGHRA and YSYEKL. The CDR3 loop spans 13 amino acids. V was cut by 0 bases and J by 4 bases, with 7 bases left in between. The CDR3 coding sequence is TGCGCCAGCAGCCAAGAGGAGGGGTACGAGCAGTACTTC. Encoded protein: CASSQEEGYEQYF.

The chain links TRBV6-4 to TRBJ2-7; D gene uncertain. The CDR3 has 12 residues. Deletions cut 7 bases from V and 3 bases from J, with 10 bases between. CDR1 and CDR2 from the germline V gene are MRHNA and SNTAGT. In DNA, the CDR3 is TGTGCCAGCACCCTGGATAACTACGAGCAGTACTTC. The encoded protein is CASTLDNYEQYF.

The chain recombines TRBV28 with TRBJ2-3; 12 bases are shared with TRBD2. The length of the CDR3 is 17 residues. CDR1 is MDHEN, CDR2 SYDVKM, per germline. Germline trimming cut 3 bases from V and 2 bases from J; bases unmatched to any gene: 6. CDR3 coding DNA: TGTGCCAGCAGTTTGCTGACTAGCGGGGGAGCCACAGATACGCAGTATTTT. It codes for CASSLLTSGGATDTQYF.

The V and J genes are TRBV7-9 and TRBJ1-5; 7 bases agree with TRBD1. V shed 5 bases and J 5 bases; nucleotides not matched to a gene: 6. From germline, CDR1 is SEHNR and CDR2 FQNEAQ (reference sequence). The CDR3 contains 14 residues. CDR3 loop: CASSTDRPHQPQHF. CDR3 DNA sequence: TGTGCCAGCAGCACGGACAGGCCGCATCAGCCCCAGCATTTT.

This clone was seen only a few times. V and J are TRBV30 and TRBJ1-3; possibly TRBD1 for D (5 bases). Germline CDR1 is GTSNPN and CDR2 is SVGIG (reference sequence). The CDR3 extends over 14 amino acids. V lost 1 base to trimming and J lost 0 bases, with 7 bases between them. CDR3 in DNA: TGTGCCTGGAGTGGGACAAACTCTGGAAACACCATATATTTT. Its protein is CAWSGTNSGNTIYF.

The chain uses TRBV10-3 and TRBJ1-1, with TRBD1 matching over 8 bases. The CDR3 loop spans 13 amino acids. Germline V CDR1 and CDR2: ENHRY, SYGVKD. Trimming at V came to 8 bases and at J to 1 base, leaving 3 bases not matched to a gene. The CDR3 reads CAIWDRTNTEAFF. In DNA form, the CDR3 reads TGTGCCATCTGGGACAGGACGAACACTGAAGCTTTCTTT.

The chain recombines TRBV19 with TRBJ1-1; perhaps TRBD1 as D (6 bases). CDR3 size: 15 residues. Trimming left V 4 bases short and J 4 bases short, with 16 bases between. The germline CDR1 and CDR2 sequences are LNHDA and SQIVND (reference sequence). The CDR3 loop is CASSSTGFVVTEAFF. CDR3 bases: TGTGCCAGTAGTAGTACAGGGTTTGTGGTCACTGAAGCTTTCTTT. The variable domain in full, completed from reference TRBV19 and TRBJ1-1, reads DGGITQSPKYLFRKEGQNVTLSCEQNLNHDAMYWYRQDPGQGLRLIYYSQIVNDFQKGDIAEGYSVSREKKESFPLTVTSAQKNPTAFYLCASSSTGFVVTEAFFGQGTRLTVV.

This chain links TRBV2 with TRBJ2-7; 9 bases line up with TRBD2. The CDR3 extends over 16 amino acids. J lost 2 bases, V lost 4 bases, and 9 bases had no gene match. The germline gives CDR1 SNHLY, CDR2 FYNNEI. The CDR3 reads CASSVGSGSTTYEQYF. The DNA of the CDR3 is TGTGCCAGCAGTGTCGGTAGCGGGAGTACCACCTACGAGCAGTACTTC. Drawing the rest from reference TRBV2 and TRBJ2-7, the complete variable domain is EPEVTQTPSHQVTQMGQEVILRCVPISNHLYFYWYRQILGQKVEFLVSFYNNEISEKSEIFDDQFSVERPDGSNFTLKIRSTKLEDSAMYFCASSVGSGSTTYEQYFGPGTRLTVT.

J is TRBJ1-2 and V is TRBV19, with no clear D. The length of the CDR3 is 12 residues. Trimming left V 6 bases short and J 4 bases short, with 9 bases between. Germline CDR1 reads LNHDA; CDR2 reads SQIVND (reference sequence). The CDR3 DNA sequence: TGTGCCAGTAGCAATACCCTCTATGGCTACACCTTC. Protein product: CASSNTLYGYTF.

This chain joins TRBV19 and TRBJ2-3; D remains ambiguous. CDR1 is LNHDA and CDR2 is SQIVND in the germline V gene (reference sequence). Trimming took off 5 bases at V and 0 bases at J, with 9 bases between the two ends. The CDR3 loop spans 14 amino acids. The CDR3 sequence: CASSFGPSTDTQYF. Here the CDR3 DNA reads TGTGCCAGTAGTTTCGGTCCCAGCACAGATACGCAGTATTTT.

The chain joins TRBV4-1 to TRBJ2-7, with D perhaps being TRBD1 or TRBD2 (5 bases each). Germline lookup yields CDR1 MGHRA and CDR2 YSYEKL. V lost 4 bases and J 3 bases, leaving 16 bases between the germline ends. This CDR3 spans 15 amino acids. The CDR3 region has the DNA TGCGCCAGCAGCCCCCGGGACGAGTTATTCTACGAGCAGTACTTC. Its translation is CASSPRDELFYEQYF.